The clone carrying this TCR beta chain came up a few times. What it binds is not known. The data originate from a study of PD-L1 blockade in urothelial cancer. Study background: Patients' histories included 0 to 3 prior chemotherapy regimens. Findings of the study overall: A below-median TCR clonality in blood before treatment predicted better survival.

TCRdb keeps only in-frame clones here, not all; method: immunoSEQ multiplex PCR. Seen here are about 120,000 clones, approximately 85% observed once, and the top ten hold about 2.4%. As to time point: peripheral blood 6 weeks after treatment start. The study enrolled patients with locally advanced or metastatic urothelial carcinoma. Pretreatment sampling and on-treatment sampling together yielded between 1 and 8 samples for each patient. Germline V gives CDR1 LNHDA, CDR2 SQIVND (reference sequence). The CDR3 consists of 14 residues. V lost 7 bases, J lost 1 base, and 13 bases lay in between. This chain links TRBV19 with TRBJ1-2; D is perhaps TRBD1 (5 bases). This TCR was recovered from a man in his forties or fifties with urothelial cancer. The sequencing used PBMCs, collected around atezolizumab (anti-PD-L1) treatment. CDR3 coding DNA: TGTGCCAGTAACGGTCAGGGATTTAACTATGGCTACACCTTC. This encodes CASNGQGFNYGYTF.